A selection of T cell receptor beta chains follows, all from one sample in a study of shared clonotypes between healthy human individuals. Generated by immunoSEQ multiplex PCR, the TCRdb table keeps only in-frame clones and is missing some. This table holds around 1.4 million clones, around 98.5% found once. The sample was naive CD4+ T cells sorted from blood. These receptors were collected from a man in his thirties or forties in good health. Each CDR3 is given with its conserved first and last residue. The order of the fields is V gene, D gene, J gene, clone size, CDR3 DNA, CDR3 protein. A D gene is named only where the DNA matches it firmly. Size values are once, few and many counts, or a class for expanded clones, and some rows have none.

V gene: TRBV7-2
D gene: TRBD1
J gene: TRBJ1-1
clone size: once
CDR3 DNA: TGTGCCAGCAGCTTCCAAGGACAGGGGAAGACTGAAGCTTTCTTT
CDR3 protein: CASSFQGQGKTEAFF

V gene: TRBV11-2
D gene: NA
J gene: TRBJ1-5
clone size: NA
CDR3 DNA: TGTGCCAGCAGCTTGGGGGGCAGCAATCAGCCCCAGCATTTT
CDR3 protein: CASSLGGSNQPQHF

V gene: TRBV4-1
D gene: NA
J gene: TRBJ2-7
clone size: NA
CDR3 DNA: TGCGCCAGCAGCGAAATTTTGGCGGGAGAGCAGTACTTC
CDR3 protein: CASSEILAGEQYF

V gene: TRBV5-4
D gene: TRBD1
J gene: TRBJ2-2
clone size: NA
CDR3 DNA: TGTGCCAGCAGCTTGGGAGCGACAGGGGCGTTCGGGGAGCTGTTTTTT
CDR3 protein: CASSLGATGAFGELFF

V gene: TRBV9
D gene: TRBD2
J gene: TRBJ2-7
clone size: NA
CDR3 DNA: TGTGCCAGCAGCGTAGGGACTAGCGGGAGCCCCTACGAGCAGTACTTC
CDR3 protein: CASSVGTSGSPYEQYF

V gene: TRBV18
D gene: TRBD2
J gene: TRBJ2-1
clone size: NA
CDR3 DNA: TGTGCCAGCTCACCCCCGGGACTAGCGGGTCCAACCCCCTACAATGAGCAGTTCTTC
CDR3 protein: CASSPPGLAGPTPYNEQFF

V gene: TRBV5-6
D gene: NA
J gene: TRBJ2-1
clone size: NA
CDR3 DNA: TGTGCCAGCAGCTTAAGGGGGCTAGCGGACAATGAGCAGTTCTTC
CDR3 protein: CASSLRGLADNEQFF

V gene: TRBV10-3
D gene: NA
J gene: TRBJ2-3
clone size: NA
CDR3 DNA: TGTGCCATCAGTGAATCGACGGGGGTGGATACGCAGTATTTT
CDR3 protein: CAISESTGVDTQYF

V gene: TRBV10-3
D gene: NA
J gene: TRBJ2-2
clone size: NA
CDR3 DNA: TGTGCCATCAGTCCAGCGGAAACCGGGGAGCTGTTTTTT
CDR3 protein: CAISPAETGELFF

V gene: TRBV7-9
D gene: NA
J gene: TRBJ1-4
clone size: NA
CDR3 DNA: TGTGCCAGCAGCTTGGACAGTTGGGAAAAACTGTTTTTT
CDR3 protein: CASSLDSWEKLFF

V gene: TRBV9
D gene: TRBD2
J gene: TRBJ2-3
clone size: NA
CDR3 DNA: TGTGCCAGCAGCGTAGAGGCTAGCGGGAGTATTAGCACAGATACGCAGTATTTT
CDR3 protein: CASSVEASGSISTDTQYF

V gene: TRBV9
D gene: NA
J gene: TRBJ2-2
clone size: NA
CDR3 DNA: TGTGCCAGCAGCGTAGGTTCGGATAGTAAGAACACCGGGGAGCTGTTTTTT
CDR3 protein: CASSVGSDSKNTGELFF

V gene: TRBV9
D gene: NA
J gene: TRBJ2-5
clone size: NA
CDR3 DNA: TGTGCCAGCAGCGTAGCAGCCACGTACCAAGAGACCCAGTACTTC
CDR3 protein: CASSVAATYQETQYF

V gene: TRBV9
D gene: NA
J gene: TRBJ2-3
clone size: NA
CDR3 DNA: TGTGCCAGCAGCCCCTCAGCTAGCACAGATACGCAGTATTTT
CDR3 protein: CASSPSASTDTQYF

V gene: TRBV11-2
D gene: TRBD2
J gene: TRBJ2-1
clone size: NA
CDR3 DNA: TGTGCCAGCAGATGGAGCGGGAGATACAATGAGCAGTTCTTC
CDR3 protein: CASRWSGRYNEQFF

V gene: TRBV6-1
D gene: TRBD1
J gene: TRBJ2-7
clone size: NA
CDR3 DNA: TGTGCCAGCAGTGAAACACCGGGACAGGGGACTCTCGAGCAGTACTTC
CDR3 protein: CASSETPGQGTLEQYF

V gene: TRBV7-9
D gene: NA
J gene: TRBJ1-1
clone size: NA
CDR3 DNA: TGTGCCAGCAGCAAGCAGGAACCTAGCACGGCTTTCTTT
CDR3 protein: CASSKQEPSTAFF

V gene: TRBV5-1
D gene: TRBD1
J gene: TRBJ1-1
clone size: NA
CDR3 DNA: TGCGCCAGCAGCTTCAGGGGGCAGGACACTGAAGCTTTCTTT
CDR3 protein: CASSFRGQDTEAFF

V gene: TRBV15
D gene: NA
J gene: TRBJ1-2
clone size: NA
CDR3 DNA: TGTGCCACCAGCAGACCTCCAGGGGTCAGCTACACCTTC
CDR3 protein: CATSRPPGVSYTF

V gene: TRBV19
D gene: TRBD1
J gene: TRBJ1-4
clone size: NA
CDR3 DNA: TGTGCCAGTAGATCCTCGACAGGGGGAAATGAAAAACTGTTTTTT
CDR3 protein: CASRSSTGGNEKLFF

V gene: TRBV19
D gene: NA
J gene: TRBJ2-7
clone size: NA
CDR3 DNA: TGTGCCAGTAGGACGGGCCCACGCGGATCCTACGAGCAGTACTTC
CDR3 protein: CASRTGPRGSYEQYF

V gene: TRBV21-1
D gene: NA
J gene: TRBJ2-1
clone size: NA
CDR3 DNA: TGTGCCAGCAGCATAGTCGGGAGCTCCTACAATGAGCAGTTCTTC
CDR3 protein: CASSIVGSSYNEQFF

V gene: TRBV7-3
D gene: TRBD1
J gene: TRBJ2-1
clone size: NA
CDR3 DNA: TGTGCCAGCAGCCCCGGACAGGGCTCCTACAATGAGCAGTTCTTC
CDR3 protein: CASSPGQGSYNEQFF

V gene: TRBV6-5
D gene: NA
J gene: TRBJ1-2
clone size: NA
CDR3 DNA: TGTGCCAGCAGTTACAAACAGTCGGGCTATGGCTACACCTTC
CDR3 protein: CASSYKQSGYGYTF

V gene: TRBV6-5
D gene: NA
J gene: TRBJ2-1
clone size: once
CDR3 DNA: TGTGCCAGCAGTCTCGGGGCCCCCGGTCATGAGCAGTTCTTC
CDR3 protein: CASSLGAPGHEQFF

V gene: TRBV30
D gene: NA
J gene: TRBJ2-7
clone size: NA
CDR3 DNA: TGTGCCTGGGGCGGGGGCAGGGAAGGCGAGCAGTACTTC
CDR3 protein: CAWGGGREGEQYF

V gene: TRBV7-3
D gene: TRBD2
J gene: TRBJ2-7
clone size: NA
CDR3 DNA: TGTGCCAGCAGCCGCCGACTAGCGGGACTGGACGAGCAGTACTTC
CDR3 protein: CASSRRLAGLDEQYF

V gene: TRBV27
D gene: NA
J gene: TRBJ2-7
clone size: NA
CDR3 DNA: TGTGCCAGCAGTCCCGGCGGCAGGCAAAGCTCCTACGAGCAGTACTTC
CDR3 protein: CASSPGGRQSSYEQYF

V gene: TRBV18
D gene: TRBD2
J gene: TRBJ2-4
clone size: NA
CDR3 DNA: TGTGCCAGCTCACCCCCGGGACTAGCGGGAGGAGTCAAAAACATTCAGTACTTC
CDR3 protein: CASSPPGLAGGVKNIQYF

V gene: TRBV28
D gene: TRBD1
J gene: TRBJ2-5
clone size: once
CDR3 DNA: TGTGCCAGCAGTTTCGGGACAGCAAGGGGTCAAGAGACCCAGTACTTC
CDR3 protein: CASSFGTARGQETQYF

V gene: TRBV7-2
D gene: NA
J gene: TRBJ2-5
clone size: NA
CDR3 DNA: TGTGCCAGCAGCTTAGGTCCGGGTACCCAGTACTTC
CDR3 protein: CASSLGPGTQYF

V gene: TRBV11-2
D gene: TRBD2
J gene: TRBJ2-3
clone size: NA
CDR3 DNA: TGTGCCAGCAGCTTAGTGGGGACTAGCCCCCGGGCAGATACGCAGTATTTT
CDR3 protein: CASSLVGTSPRADTQYF

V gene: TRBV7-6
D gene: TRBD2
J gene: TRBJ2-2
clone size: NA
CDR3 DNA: TGTGCCAGCAGCTTAGCCGGGACTAGCGGGTACGGGGAGCTGTTTTTT
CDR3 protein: CASSLAGTSGYGELFF

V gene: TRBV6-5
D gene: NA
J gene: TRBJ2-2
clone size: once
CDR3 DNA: TGTGCCAGCAGTTACTCACTTCAAGCTAACACCGGGGAGCTGTTTTTT
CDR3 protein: CASSYSLQANTGELFF

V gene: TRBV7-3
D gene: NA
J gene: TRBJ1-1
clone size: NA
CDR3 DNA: TGTGCCAGCAGCTTATTGGGGGGCAACCGTACTGAAGCTTTCTTT
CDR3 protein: CASSLLGGNRTEAFF

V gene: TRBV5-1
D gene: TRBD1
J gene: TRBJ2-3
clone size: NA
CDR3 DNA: TGCGCCAGCAGCTTACAGGGGGCCACAACAGATACGCAGTATTTT
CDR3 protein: CASSLQGATTDTQYF

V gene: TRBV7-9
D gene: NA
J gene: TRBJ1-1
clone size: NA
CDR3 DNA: TGTGCCAGCAGCCCCGCCTATCAGGGGTGGGACACTGAAGCTTTCTTT
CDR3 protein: CASSPAYQGWDTEAFF

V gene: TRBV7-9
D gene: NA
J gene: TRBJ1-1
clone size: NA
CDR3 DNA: TGTGCCAGCAGCATGTCCCTGAACACTGAAGCTTTCTTT
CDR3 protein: CASSMSLNTEAFF

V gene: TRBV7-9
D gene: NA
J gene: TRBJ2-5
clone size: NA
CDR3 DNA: TGTGCCAGCAGCTTTACCCAGTACCAAGAGACCCAGTACTTC
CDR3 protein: CASSFTQYQETQYF

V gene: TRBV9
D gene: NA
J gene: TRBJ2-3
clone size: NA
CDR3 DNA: TGTGCCAGCACCACCGGAGGCGGCCCCCGCACAGATACGCAGTATTTT
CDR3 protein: CASTTGGGPRTDTQYF

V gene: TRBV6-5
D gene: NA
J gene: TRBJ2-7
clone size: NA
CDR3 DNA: TGTGCCAGCAGTCAGACAACGGGAATCTACGAGCAGTACTTC
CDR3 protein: CASSQTTGIYEQYF

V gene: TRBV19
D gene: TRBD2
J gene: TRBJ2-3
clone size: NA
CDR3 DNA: TGTGCCAGTAGTATACCGGCGGGAGGGGCGGCAGATACGCAGTATTTT
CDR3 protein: CASSIPAGGAADTQYF

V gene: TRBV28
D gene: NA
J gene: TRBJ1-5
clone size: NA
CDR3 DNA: TGTGCCAGCAGTTCCTCGGTTAGCAATCAGCCCCAGCATTTT
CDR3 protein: CASSSSVSNQPQHF

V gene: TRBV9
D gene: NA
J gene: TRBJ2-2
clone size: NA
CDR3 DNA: TGTGCCAGCAGCGGACAGCAGATGACCGGGGAGCTGTTTTTT
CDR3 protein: CASSGQQMTGELFF

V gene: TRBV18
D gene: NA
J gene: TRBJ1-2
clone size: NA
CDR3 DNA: TGTGCCAGCTCACCCCGGGGGGAGCACTATGGCTACACCTTC
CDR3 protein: CASSPRGEHYGYTF

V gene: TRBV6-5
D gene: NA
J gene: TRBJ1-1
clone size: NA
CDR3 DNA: TGTGCCAGCAGTTACAGGGGGAACACTGAAGCTTTCTTT
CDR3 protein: CASSYRGNTEAFF